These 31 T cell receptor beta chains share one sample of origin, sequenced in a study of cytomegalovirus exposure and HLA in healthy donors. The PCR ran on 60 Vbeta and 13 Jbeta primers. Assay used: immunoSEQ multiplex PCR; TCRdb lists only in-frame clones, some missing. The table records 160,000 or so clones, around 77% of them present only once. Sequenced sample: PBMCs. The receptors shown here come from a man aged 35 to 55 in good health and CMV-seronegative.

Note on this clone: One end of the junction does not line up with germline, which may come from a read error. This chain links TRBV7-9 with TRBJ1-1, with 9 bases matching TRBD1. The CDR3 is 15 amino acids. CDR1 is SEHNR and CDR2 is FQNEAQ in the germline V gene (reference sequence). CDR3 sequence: CSSSSWDRVRGEAFF. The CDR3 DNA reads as TGTTCCAGCAGCTCCTGGGACAGGGTCAGAGGTGAAGCTTTCTTT. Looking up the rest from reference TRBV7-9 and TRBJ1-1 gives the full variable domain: DTGVSQNPRHKITKRGQNVTFRCDPISEHNRLYWYRQTLGQGPEFLTYFQNEAQLEKSRLLSDRFSAERPKGSFSTLEIQRTEQGDSAMYLCSSSSWDRVRGEAFFGQGTRLTVV.

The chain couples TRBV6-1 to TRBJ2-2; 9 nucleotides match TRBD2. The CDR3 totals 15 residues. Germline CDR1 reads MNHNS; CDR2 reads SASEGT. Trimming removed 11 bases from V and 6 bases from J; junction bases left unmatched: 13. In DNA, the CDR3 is TGTGCCTCCGTAGGCGGGAGGGGAATTTCCGGGGAGCTGTTTTTT. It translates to CASVGGRGISGELFF.

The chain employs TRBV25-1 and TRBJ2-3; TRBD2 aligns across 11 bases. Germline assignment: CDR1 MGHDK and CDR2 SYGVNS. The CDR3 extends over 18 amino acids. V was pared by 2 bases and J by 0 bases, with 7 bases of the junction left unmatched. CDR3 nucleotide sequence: TGTGCCAGCAGTGAACGGGGCCGACTAGCGGGGAGCACAGATACGCAGTATTTT. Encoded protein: CASSERGRLAGSTDTQYF.

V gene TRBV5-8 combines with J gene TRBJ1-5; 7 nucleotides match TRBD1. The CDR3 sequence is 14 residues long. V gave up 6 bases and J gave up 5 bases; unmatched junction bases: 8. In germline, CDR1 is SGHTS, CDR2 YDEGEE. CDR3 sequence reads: CASNRLTGYQPQHF. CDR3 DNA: TGTGCCAGCAATCGACTGACAGGGTATCAGCCCCAGCATTTT.

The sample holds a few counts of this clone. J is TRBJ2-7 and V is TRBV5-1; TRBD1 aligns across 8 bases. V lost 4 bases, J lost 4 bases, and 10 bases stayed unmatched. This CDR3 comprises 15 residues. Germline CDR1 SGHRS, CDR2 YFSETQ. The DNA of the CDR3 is TGCGCCAGCAGCACAGGGACAGGAGGGGGATACGAGCAGTACTTC. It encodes CASSTGTGGGYEQYF.

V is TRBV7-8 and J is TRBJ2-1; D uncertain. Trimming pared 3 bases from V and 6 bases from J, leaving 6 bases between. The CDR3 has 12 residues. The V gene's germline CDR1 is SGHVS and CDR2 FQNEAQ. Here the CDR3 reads CASSFRGNEQFF. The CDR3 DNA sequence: TGTGCCAGCAGCTTTCGAGGCAATGAGCAGTTCTTC.

The CDR3 DNA follows: TGTGCCAGCAGCTCCCCTAGCGGGGTTAACACCGGGGAGCTGTTTTTT. Protein product: CASSSPSGVNTGELFF. The chain links TRBV7-9 to TRBJ2-2, with TRBD2 matching 9 bases. Germline V lookup: CDR1 SEHNR, CDR2 FQNEAQ (reference sequence). The V gene end was trimmed by 4 bases and the J gene end by 2 bases; junction bases not matched to a gene: 5. The CDR3 runs to 16 residues. Full variable domain (remainder filled in from reference TRBV7-9 and TRBJ2-2): DTGVSQNPRHKITKRGQNVTFRCDPISEHNRLYWYRQTLGQGPEFLTYFQNEAQLEKSRLLSDRFSAERPKGSFSTLEIQRTEQGDSAMYLCASSSPSGVNTGELFFGEGSRLTVL.

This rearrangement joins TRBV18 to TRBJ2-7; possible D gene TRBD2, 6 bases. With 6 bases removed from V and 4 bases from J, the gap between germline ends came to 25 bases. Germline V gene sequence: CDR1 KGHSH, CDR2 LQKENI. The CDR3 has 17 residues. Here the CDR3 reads CASSTGTGLGPIYEQYV. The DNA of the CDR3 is TGTGCCAGCTCTACCGGGACGGGACTGGGGCCAATATACGAGCAGTACGTC.

In nucleotides, the CDR3 is TGTGCCAGCAGTCCCCGGGGGTGGACCTATGAGCAGTTCTTC. It specifies CASSPRGWTYEQFF. V and J are TRBV27 and TRBJ2-1, with D possibly matching TRBD2 (6 bases). CDR1 is MNHEY, CDR2 SMNVEV, per germline (reference sequence). The CDR3 sequence is 14 residues long. Trimming stripped 5 bases from V and 8 bases from J, with 16 bases between.

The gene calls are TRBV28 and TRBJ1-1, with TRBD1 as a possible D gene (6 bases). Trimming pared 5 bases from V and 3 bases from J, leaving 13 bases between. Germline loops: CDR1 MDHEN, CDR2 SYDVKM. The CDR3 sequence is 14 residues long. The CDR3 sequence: CASSLRRGHTEAFF. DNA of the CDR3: TGTGCCAGCAGTCTTCGCAGGGGCCACACTGAAGCTTTCTTT. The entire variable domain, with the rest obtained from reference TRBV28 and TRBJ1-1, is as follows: DVKVTQSSRYLVKRTGEKVFLECVQDMDHENMFWYRQDPGLGLRLIYFSYDVKMKEKGDIPEGYSVSREKKERFSLILESASTNQTSMYLCASSLRRGHTEAFFGQGTRLTVV.

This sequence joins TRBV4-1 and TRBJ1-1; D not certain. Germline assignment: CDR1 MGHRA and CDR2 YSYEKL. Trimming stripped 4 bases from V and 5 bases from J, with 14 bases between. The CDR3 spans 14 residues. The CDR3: CASSPNLVETEAFF. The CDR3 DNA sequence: TGCGCCAGCAGCCCTAATCTGGTCGAGACTGAAGCTTTCTTT.

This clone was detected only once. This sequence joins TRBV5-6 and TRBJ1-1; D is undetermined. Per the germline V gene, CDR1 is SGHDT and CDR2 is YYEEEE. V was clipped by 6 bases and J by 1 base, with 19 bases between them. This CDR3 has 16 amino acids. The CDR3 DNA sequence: TGTGCCAGCACCGTCTGGCACCGCGGAGGGAACACTGAAGCTTTCTTT. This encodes CASTVWHRGGNTEAFF. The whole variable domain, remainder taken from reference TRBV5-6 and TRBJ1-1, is DAGVTQSPTHLIKTRGQQVTLRCSPKSGHDTVSWYQQALGQGPQFIFQYYEEEERQRGNFPDRFSGHQFPNYSSELNVNALLLGDSALYLCASTVWHRGGNTEAFFGQGTRLTVV.

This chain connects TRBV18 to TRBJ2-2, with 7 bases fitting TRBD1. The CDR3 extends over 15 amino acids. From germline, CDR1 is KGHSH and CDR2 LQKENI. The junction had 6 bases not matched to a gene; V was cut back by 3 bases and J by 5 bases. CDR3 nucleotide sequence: TGTGCCAGCTCACCTTACAGGGGCATTACCGGGGAGCTGTTTTTT. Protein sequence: CASSPYRGITGELFF. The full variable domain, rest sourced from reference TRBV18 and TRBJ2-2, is NAGVMQNPRHLVRRRGQEARLRCSPMKGHSHVYWYRQLPEEGLKFMVYLQKENIIDESGMPKERFSAEFPKEGPSILRIQQVVRGDSAAYFCASSPYRGITGELFFGEGSRLTVL.

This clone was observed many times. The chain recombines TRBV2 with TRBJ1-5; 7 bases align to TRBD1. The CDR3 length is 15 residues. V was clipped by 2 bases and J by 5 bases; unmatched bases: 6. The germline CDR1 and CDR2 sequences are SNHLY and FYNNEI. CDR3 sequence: CASSETVRGDQPQHF. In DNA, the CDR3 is TGTGCCAGCAGTGAAACGGTCAGGGGGGATCAGCCCCAGCATTTT.

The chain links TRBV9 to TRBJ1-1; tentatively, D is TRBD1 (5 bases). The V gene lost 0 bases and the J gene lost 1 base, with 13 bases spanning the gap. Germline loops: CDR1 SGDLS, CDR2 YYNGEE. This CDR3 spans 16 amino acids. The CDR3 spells CASSVGYRLTNTEAFF. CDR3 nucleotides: TGTGCCAGCAGCGTAGGTTACAGGCTAACGAACACTGAAGCTTTCTTT. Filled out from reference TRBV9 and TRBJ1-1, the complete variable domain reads DSGVTQTPKHLITATGQRVTLRCSPRSGDLSVYWYQQSLDQGLQFLIQYYNGEERAKGNILERFSAQQFPDLHSELNLSSLELGDSALYFCASSVGYRLTNTEAFFGQGTRLTVV.

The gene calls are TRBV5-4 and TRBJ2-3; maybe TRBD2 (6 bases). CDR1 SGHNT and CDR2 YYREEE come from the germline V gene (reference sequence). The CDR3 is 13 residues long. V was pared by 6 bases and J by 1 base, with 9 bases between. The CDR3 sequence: CASNPSGTDTQYF. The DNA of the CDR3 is TGTGCCAGCAACCCTAGCGGCACAGATACGCAGTATTTT. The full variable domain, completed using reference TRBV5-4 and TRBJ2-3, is ETGVTQSPTHLIKTRGQQVTLRCSSQSGHNTVSWYQQALGQGPQFIFQYYREEENGRGNFPPRFSGLQFPNYSSELNVNALELDDSALYLCASNPSGTDTQYFGPGTRLTVL.

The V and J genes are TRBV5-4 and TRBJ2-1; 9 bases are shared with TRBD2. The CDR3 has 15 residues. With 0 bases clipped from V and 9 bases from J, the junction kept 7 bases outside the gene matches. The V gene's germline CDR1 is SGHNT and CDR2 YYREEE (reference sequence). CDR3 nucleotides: TGTGCCAGCAGCTTGGTTCTAGCGGGAAGGTTTGAGCAGTTCTTC. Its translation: CASSLVLAGRFEQFF.

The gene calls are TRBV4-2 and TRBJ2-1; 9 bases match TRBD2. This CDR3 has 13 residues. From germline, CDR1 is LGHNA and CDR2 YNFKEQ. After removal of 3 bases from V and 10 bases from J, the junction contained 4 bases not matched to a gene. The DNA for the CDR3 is TGTGCCAGCAGCCAGAAACTAGCGGGCGAGCAGTTCTTC. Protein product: CASSQKLAGEQFF.

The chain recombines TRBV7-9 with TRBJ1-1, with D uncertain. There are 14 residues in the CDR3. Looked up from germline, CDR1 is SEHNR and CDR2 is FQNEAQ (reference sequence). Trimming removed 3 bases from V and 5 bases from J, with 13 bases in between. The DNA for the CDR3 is TGTGCCAGCAGCTTTTCGGGGTTTGGGACTGAAGCTTTCTTT. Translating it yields CASSFSGFGTEAFF.

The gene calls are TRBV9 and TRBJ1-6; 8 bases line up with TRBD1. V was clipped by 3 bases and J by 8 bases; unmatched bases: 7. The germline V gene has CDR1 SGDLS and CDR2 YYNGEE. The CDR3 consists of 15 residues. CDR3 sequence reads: CASSAFDRGYSPLHF. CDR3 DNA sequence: TGTGCCAGCAGCGCCTTCGACAGGGGTTATTCACCCCTCCACTTT.

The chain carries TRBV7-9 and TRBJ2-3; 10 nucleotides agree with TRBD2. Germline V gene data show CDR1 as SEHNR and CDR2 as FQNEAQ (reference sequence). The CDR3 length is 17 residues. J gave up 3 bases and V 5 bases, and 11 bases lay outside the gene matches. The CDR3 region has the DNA TGTGCCAGCAGCCTGGGTTTATTGGGACTAGCGACAGATACGCAGTATTTT. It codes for CASSLGLLGLATDTQYF.

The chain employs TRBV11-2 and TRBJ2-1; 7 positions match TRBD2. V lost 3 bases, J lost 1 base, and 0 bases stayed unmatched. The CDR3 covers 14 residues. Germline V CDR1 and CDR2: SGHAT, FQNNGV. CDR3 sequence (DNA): TGTGCCAGCAGCTTGGGACTATCCTACAATGAGCAGTTCTTC. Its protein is CASSLGLSYNEQFF.

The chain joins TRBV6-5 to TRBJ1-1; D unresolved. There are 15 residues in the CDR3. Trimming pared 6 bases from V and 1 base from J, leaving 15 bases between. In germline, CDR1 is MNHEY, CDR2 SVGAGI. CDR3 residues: CASSFLGSGNTEAFF. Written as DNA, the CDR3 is TGTGCCAGCAGCTTTCTGGGGAGTGGGAACACTGAAGCTTTCTTT.

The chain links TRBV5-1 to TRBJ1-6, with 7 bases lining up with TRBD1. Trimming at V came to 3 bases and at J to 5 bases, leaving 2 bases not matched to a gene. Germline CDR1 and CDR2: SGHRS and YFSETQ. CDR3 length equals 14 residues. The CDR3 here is CASSSTGDNSPLHF. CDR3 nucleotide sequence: TGCGCCAGCAGCTCTACAGGGGATAATTCACCCCTCCACTTT.

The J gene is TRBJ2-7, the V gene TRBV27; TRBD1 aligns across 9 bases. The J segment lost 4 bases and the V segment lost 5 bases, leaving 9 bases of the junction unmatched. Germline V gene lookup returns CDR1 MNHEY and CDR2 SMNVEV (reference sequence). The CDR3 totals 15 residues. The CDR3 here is CASSDPGQGMYEQYF. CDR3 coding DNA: TGTGCCAGCAGTGACCCGGGACAGGGTATGTACGAGCAGTACTTC.

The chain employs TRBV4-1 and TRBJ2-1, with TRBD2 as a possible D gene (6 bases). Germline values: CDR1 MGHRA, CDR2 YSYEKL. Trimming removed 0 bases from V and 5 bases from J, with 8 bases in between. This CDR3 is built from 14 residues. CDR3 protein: CASSQDLANNEQFF. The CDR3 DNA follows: TGCGCCAGCAGCCAAGATCTAGCGAACAATGAGCAGTTCTTC.

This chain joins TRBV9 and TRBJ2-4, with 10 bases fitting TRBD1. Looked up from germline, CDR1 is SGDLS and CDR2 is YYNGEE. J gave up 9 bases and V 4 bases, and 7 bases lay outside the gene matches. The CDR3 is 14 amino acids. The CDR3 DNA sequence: TGTGCCAGCAGCCCAGACAGGGGGCCTGGCATTCAGTACTTC. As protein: CASSPDRGPGIQYF.

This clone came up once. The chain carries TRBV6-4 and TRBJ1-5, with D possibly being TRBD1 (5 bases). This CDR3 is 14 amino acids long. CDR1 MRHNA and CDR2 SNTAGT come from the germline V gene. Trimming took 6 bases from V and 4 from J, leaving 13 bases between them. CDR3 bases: TGTGCCAGCAGCCCAACAGGAATGAATCAGCCCCAGCATTTT. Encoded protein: CASSPTGMNQPQHF.

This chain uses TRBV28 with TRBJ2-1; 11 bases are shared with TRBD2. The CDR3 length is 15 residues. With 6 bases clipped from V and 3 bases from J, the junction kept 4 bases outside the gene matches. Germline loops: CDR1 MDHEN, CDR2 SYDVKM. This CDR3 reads CASRGTSGYYNEQFF. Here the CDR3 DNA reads TGTGCCAGCAGGGGGACTAGCGGTTACTACAATGAGCAGTTCTTC. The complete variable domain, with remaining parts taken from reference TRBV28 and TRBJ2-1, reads DVKVTQSSRYLVKRTGEKVFLECVQDMDHENMFWYRQDPGLGLRLIYFSYDVKMKEKGDIPEGYSVSREKKERFSLILESASTNQTSMYLCASRGTSGYYNEQFFGPGTRLTVL.

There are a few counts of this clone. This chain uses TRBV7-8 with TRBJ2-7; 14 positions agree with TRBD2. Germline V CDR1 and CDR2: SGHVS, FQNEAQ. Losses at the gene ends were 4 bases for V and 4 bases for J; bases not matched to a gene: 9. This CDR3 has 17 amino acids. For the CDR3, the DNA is TGTGCCAGCAGCTCAAACCGGACTAGCGGGAGGCTGTACGAGCAGTACGTC. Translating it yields CASSSNRTSGRLYEQYV.

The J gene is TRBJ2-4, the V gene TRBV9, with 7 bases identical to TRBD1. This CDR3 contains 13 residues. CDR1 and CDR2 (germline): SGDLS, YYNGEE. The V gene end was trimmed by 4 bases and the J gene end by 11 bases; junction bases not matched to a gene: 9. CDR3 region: CASSPVPGGFQYF. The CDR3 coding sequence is TGTGCCAGCAGCCCAGTCCCAGGGGGTTTTCAGTACTTC.